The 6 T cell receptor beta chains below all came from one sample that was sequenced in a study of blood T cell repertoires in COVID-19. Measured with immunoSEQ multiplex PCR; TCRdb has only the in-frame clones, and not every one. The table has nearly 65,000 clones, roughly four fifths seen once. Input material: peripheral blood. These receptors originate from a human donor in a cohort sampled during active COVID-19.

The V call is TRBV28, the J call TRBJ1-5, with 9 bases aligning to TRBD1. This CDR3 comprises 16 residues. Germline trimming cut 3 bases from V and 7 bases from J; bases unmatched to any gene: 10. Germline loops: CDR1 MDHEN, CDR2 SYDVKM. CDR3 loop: CASSFLPGQGWQPQHF. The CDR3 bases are TGTGCCAGCAGTTTTTTGCCGGGACAGGGCTGGCAGCCCCAGCATTTT.

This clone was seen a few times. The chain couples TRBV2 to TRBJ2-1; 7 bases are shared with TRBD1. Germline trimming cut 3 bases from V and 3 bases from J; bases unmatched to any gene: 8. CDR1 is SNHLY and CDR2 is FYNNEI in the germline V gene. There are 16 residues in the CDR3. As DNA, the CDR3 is TGTGCCAGCAGTGACCCCCCAGGGGGAATCTACAATGAGCAGTTCTTC. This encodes CASSDPPGGIYNEQFF.

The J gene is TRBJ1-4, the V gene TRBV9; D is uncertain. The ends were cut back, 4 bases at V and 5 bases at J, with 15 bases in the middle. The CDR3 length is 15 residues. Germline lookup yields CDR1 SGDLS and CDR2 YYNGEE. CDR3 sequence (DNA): TGTGCCAGCAGCCTACTTCCCCACTCCAATGAAAAACTGTTTTTT. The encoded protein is CASSLLPHSNEKLFF.

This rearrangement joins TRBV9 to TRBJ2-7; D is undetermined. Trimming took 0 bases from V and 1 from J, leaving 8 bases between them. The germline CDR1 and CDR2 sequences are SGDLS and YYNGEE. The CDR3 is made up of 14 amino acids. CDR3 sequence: CASSVGDHSYEQYF. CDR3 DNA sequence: TGTGCCAGCAGCGTAGGCGATCATTCCTACGAGCAGTACTTC.

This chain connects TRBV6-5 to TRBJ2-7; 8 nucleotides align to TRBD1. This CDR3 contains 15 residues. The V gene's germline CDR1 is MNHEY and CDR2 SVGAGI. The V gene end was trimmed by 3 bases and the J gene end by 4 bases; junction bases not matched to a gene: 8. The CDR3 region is CASSYLTGARYEQYF. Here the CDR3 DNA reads TGTGCCAGCAGTTATCTGACAGGGGCGCGGTACGAGCAGTACTTC.

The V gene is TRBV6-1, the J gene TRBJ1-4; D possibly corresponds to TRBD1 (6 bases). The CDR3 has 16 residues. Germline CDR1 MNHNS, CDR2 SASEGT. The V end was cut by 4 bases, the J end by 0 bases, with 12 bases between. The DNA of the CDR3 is TGTGCCAGCAGTGGAATGGGGGCTGCAACTAATGAAAAACTGTTTTTT. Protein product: CASSGMGAATNEKLFF.